The clone carrying this TCR beta chain has just a few counts. Using immunoSEQ multiplex PCR, the repertoire was profiled, and TCRdb retains in-frame clones only, with some absent. The sample has about 78,000 clones, approximately 85% seen once. The sample belongs to a study of T cell responses to AZD1222 COVID-19 vaccine. Trimming cost V 0 bases and J 5 bases, with 17 bases left between them. The CDR3 has 16 amino acids. Germline lookup yields CDR1 SGHNT and CDR2 YYREEE (reference sequence). V usage is TRBV5-4 and J usage is TRBJ2-5; possibly TRBD1 or TRBD2 for D (5 bases each). This clonotype was obtained from an adult in good health. The sequencing used peripheral blood, collected on day 0 of MenACWY control vaccination. The CDR3 nucleotides read TGTGCCAGCAGCTTGGGTGGGGGACCGCCCCACGAGACCCAGTACTTC. Translated: CASSLGGGPPHETQYF. Supplemented by reference TRBV5-4 and TRBJ2-5, the full variable domain reads ETGVTQSPTHLIKTRGQQVTLRCSSQSGHNTVSWYQQALGQGPQFIFQYYREEENGRGNFPPRFSGLQFPNYSSELNVNALELDDSALYLCASSLGGGPPHETQYFGPGTRLLVL.